This is a list of T cell receptor beta chains from one sample in a study of blood T cell repertoires in COVID-19. This table comes from immunoSEQ multiplex PCR, and its TCRdb copy is limited to in-frame clones, with some not included. The table has some 220,000 clones, around 90% seen once. The material sequenced was peripheral blood. The source is a man younger than 40 with COVID-19, enrolled during active disease. Each CDR3 is given with its conserved first and last residue. The D gene is left open where the match is weak. Only part of the rows carry a size: once, few, many, or a class if the clone is expanded.

CDR3aa,CDR3nt,len,abundance,j_gene,v_gene,d_gene
CASSEAGRLGGYTF,TGTGCCAGCAGTGAAGCCGGCAGGCTTGGCGGCTACACCTTC,14,.,TRBJ1-2,TRBV6-1,.
CASSLTRFTEAFF,TGCGCCAGCAGCTTGACGCGGTTCACTGAAGCTTTCTTT,13,once,TRBJ1-1,TRBV5-1,.
CASSVVPSNEQFF,TGTGCCAGCAGCGTAGTGCCTAGCAATGAGCAGTTCTTC,13,.,TRBJ2-1,TRBV9,.
CASSQGLYSNQPQHF,TGTGCCAGCAGCCAAGGGCTTTATAGCAATCAGCCCCAGCATTTT,15,.,TRBJ1-5,TRBV3-1/TRBV3-2,.
CASSLGGPPNYGYTF,TGCGCCAGCAGCCTGGGGGGGCCCCCTAACTATGGCTACACCTTC,15,.,TRBJ1-2,TRBV4-1,.
CASRETGARNTEAFF,TGTGCCAGCAGGGAGACAGGAGCCAGGAACACTGAAGCTTTCTTT,15,.,TRBJ1-1,TRBV28,.
CASSTTGGGYGYTF,TGTGCCAGCAGTACGACAGGGGGCGGCTATGGCTACACCTTC,14,.,TRBJ1-2,TRBV2,TRBD1
CAISESIQGGNQPQHF,TGTGCCATCAGTGAGTCGATACAGGGAGGCAATCAGCCCCAGCATTTT,16,once,TRBJ1-5,TRBV10-3,.
CASSLGGRNQPQHF,TGTGCCAGCAGTTTAGGCGGCCGAAATCAGCCCCAGCATTTT,14,.,TRBJ1-5,TRBV6-2/TRBV6-3,.
CASGRGQVSHEQYF,TGTGCTAGTGGCAGAGGACAGGTTAGTCACGAGCAGTACTTC,14,.,TRBJ2-7,TRBV12-5,TRBD1
CAISESSGGAADTQYF,TGTGCCATCAGTGAGTCAAGCGGGGGGGCCGCAGATACGCAGTATTTT,16,.,TRBJ2-3,TRBV10-3,TRBD2
CASSHPAGGQFPEQFF,TGCGCCAGCAGCCACCCAGCGGGGGGGCAGTTTCCTGAGCAGTTCTTC,16,.,TRBJ2-1,TRBV5-1,TRBD2
CASSVGVVSGYTF,TGTGCCAGCAGCGTCGGAGTCGTGTCTGGCTACACCTTC,13,.,TRBJ1-2,TRBV9,.
CASSLVDRYHTEAFF,TGTGCCAGCAGCCTCGTCGACAGGTATCACACTGAAGCTTTCTTT,15,.,TRBJ1-1,TRBV14,.
CASSEPVAGKETQYF,TGTGCCAGCAGTGAACCGGTAGCGGGGAAAGAGACCCAGTACTTC,15,.,TRBJ2-5,TRBV6-1,TRBD2
CASSQGELQRNEQFF,TGTGCCAGCAGCCAAGGGGAGCTCCAGAGGAATGAGCAGTTCTTC,15,.,TRBJ2-1,TRBV4-2,.
CASSRSRDYEQYF,TGTGCCAGCAGCAGAAGCAGGGACTACGAGCAGTACTTC,13,.,TRBJ2-7,TRBV12-3/TRBV12-4,.
CASSLEIVGGTQYF,TGTGCCAGCAGCTTAGAGATAGTTGGAGGGACCCAGTACTTC,14,.,TRBJ2-5,TRBV11-2,.
CASSQPGGNTQYF,TGCGCCAGCAGCCAACCAGGGGGCAATACGCAGTATTTT,13,.,TRBJ2-3,TRBV4-1,TRBD1
CASSLLTSGATSSYEQYF,TGTGCCAGCAGCTTACTGACTAGCGGGGCCACGAGCTCCTACGAGCAGTACTTC,18,.,TRBJ2-7,TRBV11-2,TRBD2
CASRGGGGEALEAFF,TGTGCCAGCAGGGGTGGTGGGGGGGAGGCCCTTGAAGCTTTCTTT,15,.,TRBJ1-1,TRBV6-5,.
CASSLNPSGASGELFF,TGTGCCAGCAGCTTAAACCCTAGCGGGGCGTCCGGGGAGCTGTTTTTT,16,.,TRBJ2-2,TRBV7-2,TRBD2
CASSLAKGWNTEAFF,TGTGCCAGCAGCTTAGCGAAGGGGTGGAACACTGAAGCTTTCTTT,15,.,TRBJ1-1,TRBV11-1,.
CASSYRTSGGVQVVETQYF,TGTGCCAGCAGCTACCGGACTAGCGGGGGCGTCCAGGTTGTGGAGACCCAGTACTTC,19,.,TRBJ2-5,TRBV7-9,TRBD2
CASSVMGGEKLFF,TGTGCCAGCAGCGTAATGGGAGGTGAAAAACTGTTTTTT,13,once,TRBJ1-4,TRBV9,.
CASSLPGHYNSPLHF,TGTGCCAGCAGCCTCCCGGGACACTATAATTCACCCCTCCACTTT,15,.,TRBJ1-6,TRBV3-1/TRBV3-2,.
CASSLWAGANTGELFF,TGTGCCAGCAGCTTATGGGCGGGGGCGAACACCGGGGAGCTGTTTTTT,16,.,TRBJ2-2,TRBV11-2,TRBD2
CASSQSTGLGNTIYF,TGCGCCAGCAGCCAATCTACTGGACTCGGAAACACCATATATTTT,15,.,TRBJ1-3,TRBV4-1,.
CASSLQGQNTGELFF,TGTGCCAGCAGCTTACAGGGGCAGAACACCGGGGAGCTGTTTTTT,15,few,TRBJ2-2,TRBV7-2,.
CASSLVKSQDEQYF,TGCGCCAGCAGCTTGGTGAAATCTCAGGACGAGCAGTACTTC,14,.,TRBJ2-7,TRBV5-1,.
CASSDYRDTEAFF,TGTGCCAGCAGTGACTACCGAGACACTGAAGCTTTCTTT,13,.,TRBJ1-1,TRBV2,.
CASSLNRGLGTEAFF,TGTGCCAGCAGCTTGAACAGGGGGCTTGGAACTGAAGCTTTCTTT,15,.,TRBJ1-1,TRBV5-4,TRBD1
CASSPKGGTGGSGELFF,TGTGCCAGCAGCCCAAAGGGCGGGACAGGGGGTTCCGGGGAGCTGTTTTTT,17,.,TRBJ2-2,TRBV13,TRBD1
CASRAGGIYSPLHF,TGTGCCAGCAGGGCAGGGGGCATATATTCACCCCTCCACTTT,14,.,TRBJ1-6,TRBV6-5,TRBD1
CASSQYRAGGLGEQFF,TGTGCCAGCAGCCAGTACCGGGCGGGGGGGCTTGGAGAGCAGTTCTTC,16,.,TRBJ2-1,TRBV3-1/TRBV3-2,TRBD2
CASSLQGPEETQYF,TGCGCCAGCAGCCTACAGGGCCCGGAGGAGACCCAGTACTTC,14,.,TRBJ2-5,TRBV4-1,.
CASSFAGDHEQFF,TGTGCCAGCAGTTTCGCGGGGGACCACGAGCAGTTCTTC,13,.,TRBJ2-1,TRBV12-3/TRBV12-4,TRBD2
CASSQEGTSGDQYF,TGTGCCAGCAGCCAAGAAGGAACTAGCGGAGACCAGTACTTC,14,.,TRBJ2-5,TRBV3-1/TRBV3-2,TRBD2
CASSALGGGNNSPLHF,TGTGCCAGCAGCGCCCTGGGGGGGGGCAATAATTCACCCCTCCACTTT,16,once,TRBJ1-6,TRBV9,.
CATLPGGSSGNEQFF,TGTGCCACCCTCCCCGGAGGGAGCTCGGGAAATGAGCAGTTCTTC,15,.,TRBJ2-1,TRBV6-5,.
CASRPSSGGAETQYF,TGTGCCAGCAGACCATCTAGCGGGGGGGCTGAGACCCAGTACTTC,15,few,TRBJ2-5,TRBV7-2,TRBD2
CASSLDRSPTDTQYF,TGTGCCAGCAGCTTAGACAGGTCCCCCACAGATACGCAGTATTTT,15,.,TRBJ2-3,TRBV7-7,.
CASSLTGRGVNPNEKLFF,TGCGCCAGCAGCCTGACGGGCAGGGGAGTAAATCCTAATGAAAAACTGTTTTTT,18,.,TRBJ1-4,TRBV4-1,.
CATEVGTETTYEQYF,TGTGCCACCGAAGTTGGGACAGAAACTACCTACGAGCAGTACTTC,15,.,TRBJ2-7,TRBV2,TRBD1
CASGDYMNTEAFF,TGTGCCTCCGGAGACTACATGAACACTGAAGCTTTCTTT,13,.,TRBJ1-1,TRBV2,.
CASSSASGAFYNEQFF,TGTGCCAGCAGTTCAGCTAGCGGGGCTTTTTACAATGAGCAGTTCTTC,16,.,TRBJ2-1,TRBV6-5,TRBD2
CASSGAPNTEAFF,TGTGCCAGTAGTGGGGCGCCGAACACTGAAGCTTTCTTT,13,.,TRBJ1-1,TRBV19,.
CASSYDDTFYGYTF,TGTGCCAGCAGTTACGACGACACTTTCTATGGCTACACCTTC,14,.,TRBJ1-2,TRBV6-5,.
CAISESTLIRSSYNEQFF,TGTGCCATCAGTGAGTCCACGTTAATAAGGAGCTCCTACAATGAGCAGTTCTTC,18,.,TRBJ2-1,TRBV10-3,.
CASSPGRAGYTF,TGTGCCAGCAGTCCAGGGAGGGCTGGCTACACCTTC,12,.,TRBJ1-2,TRBV27,.
CASSEMGASTDTQYF,TGTGCCAGCAGTGAAATGGGGGCCTCCACAGATACGCAGTATTTT,15,once,TRBJ2-3,TRBV6-1,.
CAWSVSTGAPNEQFF,TGTGCCTGGAGTGTAAGTACAGGGGCCCCGAATGAGCAGTTCTTC,15,.,TRBJ2-1,TRBV30,TRBD1
CAVQGSTEAFF,TGTGCCGTGCAGGGGTCCACTGAAGCTTTCTTT,11,.,TRBJ1-1,TRBV10-3,.
CASIPSGVNTEAFF,TGTGCCAGCATCCCCTCGGGGGTTAACACTGAAGCTTTCTTT,14,.,TRBJ1-1,TRBV25-1,.
CASGPGTYDLGYTF,TGCGCCAGCGGCCCCGGGACATACGACCTTGGCTACACCTTC,14,.,TRBJ1-2,TRBV4-1,.
CASSFTEDNSPLHF,TGTGCCAGCAGCTTTACAGAAGATAATTCACCCCTCCACTTT,14,.,TRBJ1-6,TRBV11-2,.
CASSVVGEAEAFF,TGTGCCAGCAGCGTAGTAGGGGAAGCTGAAGCTTTCTTT,13,.,TRBJ1-1,TRBV9,.